This T cell receptor beta chain was found in a study of T-cell reconstitution after alpha-beta-depleted transplantation in children. Whole-study findings and limits: Reportedly, only several hundred clones from non-depleted graft cells drove alpha-beta T-cell counts at about two months. The authors attributed T-cell counts and diversity one year after transplant mostly to newly produced T cells.

A library of TCRbeta sequences, prepared with unique molecular identifiers, was generated. From the PCR reads, TCRdb called clonotypes with MiXCR, one entry per CDR3 protein. The sample includes about 340,000 distinct CDR3 sequences, 15% to 20% of them seen just once. This clonotype was seen a few times. Its antigen is currently unknown. V was cut by 11 bases and J by 2 bases, with 10 bases left in between. Germline V gives CDR1 SEHNR, CDR2 FQNEAQ (reference sequence). The CDR3 covers 13 residues. The clonotype comes from a male patient aged 2 to 10 who had a stem cell transplant for acute lymphoblastic leukemia, so the T cells may come from the graft donor. V usage is TRBV7-9 and J usage is TRBJ2-6, with D perhaps matching TRBD2 (5 bases). Sequences were derived from PBMCs, mostly from graft donor cells, sampled 360 days after TCRalphabeta/CD19-depleted stem cell transplant. CDR3 coding DNA: TGTGCCGCAGCAGCGGCTGGGGCCAACGTCCTGACTTTC. It codes for CAAAAAGANVLTF.